Listed here are 29 T cell receptor beta chains from one sample, sequenced in a study of cytomegalovirus exposure and HLA in healthy donors (dated by TCRdb to the late 2010s). The library was made by the immunoSEQ multiplex PCR assay. A mixture of 60 forward primers for TCR Vbeta segments and 13 reverse primers for TCR Jbeta segments was used in the multiplex PCR. Drawn from immuneACCESS, this table holds only the in-frame rearrangements with V and J called that TCRdb kept. Clones are partly lost; checked studies trace under half to an unresolved V gene and leave the rest unexplained. Counted in this sample were more than 140,000 clones; around 79% of them appeared once. The ten largest clonotypes hold 0.5% to 0.85% of the sample. The sample taken for sequencing was PBMCs. All receptors come from a male donor in good health and CMV-seronegative.

The V call is TRBV5-4, the J call TRBJ1-5; no reliable D call. CDR1 is SGHNT and CDR2 is YYREEE in the germline V gene (reference sequence). V was cut by 2 bases and J by 4 bases, with 13 bases left in between. The CDR3 is 15 residues long. CDR3 sequence (DNA): TGTGCCAGCAGCTTTGGGGTGGGAGGGAATCAGCCCCAGCATTTT. It specifies CASSFGVGGNQPQHF.

The rearrangement links TRBV9 to TRBJ1-3; tentatively, D is TRBD1 (5 bases). V shed 0 bases and J shed 2 bases, with 9 bases lying between them. This CDR3 comprises 15 residues. The germline V gene encodes CDR1 SGDLS and CDR2 YYNGEE. For the CDR3, the DNA is TGTGCCAGCAGCGTAGAGGGCAGGGCTGGAAACACCATATATTTT. Translating it yields CASSVEGRAGNTIYF.

V gene TRBV7-2 combines with J gene TRBJ2-2; tentatively, D is TRBD1 (5 bases). The CDR3 extends over 16 amino acids. With 1 base removed from V and 4 bases from J, the gap between germline ends came to 13 bases. The V gene's germline CDR1 is SGHTA and CDR2 FQGNSA. The CDR3 region has the DNA TGTGCCAGCAGCTTAGATAGGACACGGTTCACCGGGGAGCTGTTTTTT. It yields the protein CASSLDRTRFTGELFF. The full variable domain, in which reference TRBV7-2 and TRBJ2-2 provide the parts outside the CDR3, is GAGVSQSPSNKVTEKGKDVELRCDPISGHTALYWYRQSLGQGLEFLIYFQGNSAPDKSGLPSDRFSAERTGGSVSTLTIQRTQQEDSAVYLCASSLDRTRFTGELFFGEGSRLTVL.

The V and J genes are TRBV30 and TRBJ1-2; D gene unclear. Germline CDR1 is GTSNPN and CDR2 is SVGIG (reference sequence). CDR3 length: 12 amino acids. The V end was cut by 5 bases, the J end by 5 bases, with 12 bases between. The CDR3 DNA is TGTGCCTGGCATTGGAGCGATTATGGCTACACCTTC. The encoded protein is CAWHWSDYGYTF.

This clone was seen a few times. The V call is TRBV19, the J call TRBJ2-7, with 11 bases that match TRBD2. The CDR3 runs to 15 residues. Unmatched junction bases numbered 4, after V lost 5 bases and J lost 1 base. The germline CDR1 and CDR2 sequences are LNHDA and SQIVND (reference sequence). The CDR3 region has the DNA TGTGCCAGTAGTCTACGGACTAGCGGGTCCTACGAGCAGTACTTC. This gives the protein CASSLRTSGSYEQYF.

V is TRBV6-5 and J is TRBJ2-1, with 7 bases aligning to TRBD2. With 0 bases clipped from V and 5 bases from J, the junction kept 4 bases outside the gene matches. CDR3 length: 15 amino acids. Germline assignment: CDR1 MNHEY and CDR2 SVGAGI. The CDR3 is CASSYSAGDNNEQFF. The CDR3 bases are TGTGCCAGCAGTTACTCGGCGGGAGACAACAATGAGCAGTTCTTC.

Here the CDR3 reads CASSLGPGDSPLHF. The CDR3 nucleotides are TGTGCCAGCAGCTTGGGGCCAGGGGATTCACCCCTCCACTTT. This rearrangement joins TRBV7-9 to TRBJ1-6; TRBD1 is a possible D gene (6 bases). The germline CDR1 and CDR2 sequences are SEHNR and FQNEAQ (reference sequence). V was trimmed by 3 bases and J by 8 bases, leaving 11 bases between them. The CDR3 is 14 residues long. The full variable domain, with the rest looked up from reference TRBV7-9 and TRBJ1-6, is DTGVSQNPRHKITKRGQNVTFRCDPISEHNRLYWYRQTLGQGPEFLTYFQNEAQLEKSRLLSDRFSAERPKGSFSTLEIQRTEQGDSAMYLCASSLGPGDSPLHFGNGTRLTVT.

V gene TRBV19 combines with J gene TRBJ1-2, with D uncertain. This CDR3 spans 14 amino acids. V gave up 7 bases and J gave up 4 bases, with 16 bases separating them. Germline V gives CDR1 LNHDA, CDR2 SQIVND (reference sequence). Here the CDR3 reads CASKVRGEGYGYTF. The DNA of the CDR3 is TGTGCCAGTAAAGTGCGAGGCGAGGGCTATGGCTACACCTTC. Complete variable domain (other parts from reference TRBV19 and TRBJ1-2): DGGITQSPKYLFRKEGQNVTLSCEQNLNHDAMYWYRQDPGQGLRLIYYSQIVNDFQKGDIAEGYSVSREKKESFPLTVTSAQKNPTAFYLCASKVRGEGYGYTFGSGTRLTVV.

The J gene is TRBJ2-3, the V gene TRBV5-8, with a weak D call TRBD2 (5 bases). The V gene's germline CDR1 is SGHTS and CDR2 YDEGEE. This CDR3 has 13 amino acids. Trimming took 4 bases from V and 1 from J, leaving 7 bases between them. CDR3 nucleotides: TGTGCCAGCAGCGAGAGGGGCACAGATACGCAGTATTTT. Translating gives CASSERGTDTQYF.

V gene TRBV13 combines with J gene TRBJ1-1, with TRBD1 matching 10 bases. Germline CDR1 and CDR2: PRHDT and FYEKMQ (reference sequence). The CDR3 spans 16 residues. J lost 1 base, V lost 5 bases, and 7 bases had no gene match. The CDR3 loop is CASSPEGQGKNTEAFF. The CDR3 nucleotides are TGTGCCAGCAGCCCGGAGGGACAGGGGAAGAACACTGAAGCTTTCTTT.

The chain recombines TRBV7-2 with TRBJ2-5, with D maybe TRBD2 (7 bases). The CDR3 covers 16 residues. Trimming cost V 0 bases and J 5 bases, with 16 bases left between them. Per germline, CDR1 SGHTA and CDR2 FQGNSA. The CDR3 bases are TGTGCCAGCAGCTTAGCCAGCGGCAGGGGAGGGGAGACCCAGTACTTC. Its protein product is CASSLASGRGGETQYF.

The rearrangement links TRBV30 to TRBJ2-7; TRBD1 might be the D (5 bases). Trimming took off 3 bases at V and 0 bases at J, with 18 bases between the two ends. CDR1 GTSNPN and CDR2 SVGIG come from the germline V gene (reference sequence). The CDR3 covers 16 residues. CDR3 DNA: TGTGCCTGGAGGGGGATGACAGTCCAAAGCTCCTACGAGCAGTACTTC. Amino acids: CAWRGMTVQSSYEQYF.

The rearrangement joins TRBV5-1 to TRBJ2-3, with TRBD1 identical over 7 bases. The germline V gene encodes CDR1 SGHRS and CDR2 YFSETQ. With 3 bases clipped from V and 1 base from J, the junction kept 8 bases outside the gene matches. The length of the CDR3 is 16 residues. The CDR3 protein is CASSSPDRVGTDTQYF. CDR3 coding DNA: TGCGCCAGCAGCTCCCCCGACAGGGTGGGCACAGATACGCAGTATTTT.

This chain joins TRBV9 and TRBJ1-1, with D possibly TRBD1 on 6 matching bases. Germline lookup yields CDR1 SGDLS and CDR2 YYNGEE. Trimming cost V 4 bases and J 5 bases, with 21 bases left between them. CDR3 length: 16 amino acids. The CDR3 bases are TGTGCCAGCAGCTCAGAGGGGGGGGCGGTATGGACTGAAGCTTTCTTT. Translating it yields CASSSEGGAVWTEAFF.

The chain links TRBV4-1 to TRBJ2-1; 8 bases line up with TRBD1. The CDR3 is made up of 14 amino acids. Germline CDR1 reads MGHRA; CDR2 reads YSYEKL. The ends lost 3 bases at V and 8 bases at J; junction bases unmatched: 6. In DNA, the CDR3 is TGCGCCAGCAGCCAGCAGGGGGCAAGCGATGAGCAGTTCTTC. It yields the protein CASSQQGASDEQFF.

The gene calls are TRBV5-4 and TRBJ1-2; no definite D call. There are 14 residues in the CDR3. Germline loops: CDR1 SGHNT, CDR2 YYREEE (reference sequence). The germline V and J ends were trimmed by 0 bases and 2 bases, with 8 bases remaining between them. CDR3 in amino acids: CASSLDAGNYGYTF. The CDR3 DNA sequence: TGTGCCAGCAGCTTGGATGCCGGGAACTATGGCTACACCTTC. Together with reference TRBV5-4 and TRBJ1-2, the CDR3 gives the full variable domain: ETGVTQSPTHLIKTRGQQVTLRCSSQSGHNTVSWYQQALGQGPQFIFQYYREEENGRGNFPPRFSGLQFPNYSSELNVNALELDDSALYLCASSLDAGNYGYTFGSGTRLTVV.

Details on this clone: Other DNA sequences of this sample code for an identical CDR3. The chain links TRBV4-3 to TRBJ2-3, with TRBD2 identical over 13 bases. Germline assignment: CDR1 LGHNA and CDR2 YSLEER. J lost 6 bases, V lost 0 bases, and 3 bases had no gene match. CDR3 size: 16 residues. As DNA, the CDR3 is TGCGCCAGCAGCCAAGAACTAGCGGGAGGGCCTGATACGCAGTATTTT. Translated: CASSQELAGGPDTQYF.

This sequence joins TRBV4-2 and TRBJ2-1, with TRBD2 matching 7 bases. V shed 1 base, J shed 0 bases, and the junction held 6 bases outside the gene matches. The CDR3 has 17 residues. The germline V gene has CDR1 LGHNA and CDR2 YNFKEQ. The CDR3: CASSQVAGVSSYNEQFF. The CDR3 nucleotides are TGTGCCAGCAGCCAAGTCGCGGGAGTTAGCTCCTACAATGAGCAGTTCTTC.

The V call is TRBV2, the J call TRBJ1-1, with 7 bases fitting TRBD1. The CDR3 runs to 15 residues. CDR1 and CDR2 from the germline V gene are SNHLY and FYNNEI. Trimming at V came to 7 bases and at J to 0 bases, leaving 8 bases not matched to a gene. This CDR3 reads CASKFMGQLNTEAFF. The CDR3 nucleotides read TGTGCCAGCAAATTTATGGGACAGTTGAACACTGAAGCTTTCTTT.

The chain has TRBV6-6 and TRBJ1-5; possibly TRBD1 for D (6 bases). The CDR3 runs 14 residues. Trimming stripped 6 bases from V and 4 bases from J, with 13 bases between. In germline, CDR1 is MNHNY, CDR2 SVGAGI (reference sequence). The DNA of the CDR3 is TGTGCCAGCAGCCGGACAGTACGGAATCAGCCCCAGCATTTT. Its protein is CASSRTVRNQPQHF.

The chain links TRBV30 to TRBJ2-7; 8 bases are shared with TRBD2. J was trimmed by 3 bases and V by 6 bases; bases with no gene match: 4. There are 12 residues in the CDR3. CDR1 is GTSNPN and CDR2 is SVGIG in the germline V gene (reference sequence). The CDR3 protein is CACFREGYEQYF. CDR3 bases: TGTGCCTGTTTTCGGGAGGGCTACGAGCAGTACTTC.

The V and J genes are TRBV19 and TRBJ1-6; 9 bases align to TRBD1. This CDR3 contains 18 residues. Germline assignment: CDR1 LNHDA and CDR2 SQIVND (reference sequence). V lost 2 bases to trimming and J lost 7 bases; unmatched junction nucleotides: 12. The DNA of the CDR3 is TGTGCCAGTAGTATAAGGCCCGGGACAGGGCACACGAATTCACCCCTCCACTTT. It encodes CASSIRPGTGHTNSPLHF.

The gene calls are TRBV6-1 and TRBJ1-5, with D perhaps matching TRBD1 (6 bases). The CDR3 extends over 13 amino acids. The ends were cut back, 4 bases at V and 7 bases at J, with 11 bases in the middle. Germline V gene sequence: CDR1 MNHNS, CDR2 SASEGT. CDR3 region: CASSAGAEQPQHF. Here the CDR3 DNA reads TGTGCCAGCAGTGCAGGGGCGGAGCAGCCCCAGCATTTT.

The V and J genes are TRBV19 and TRBJ2-1, with 9 bases that match TRBD2. CDR1 and CDR2 (germline): LNHDA, SQIVND (reference sequence). There are 13 residues in the CDR3. The ends lost 2 bases at V and 12 bases at J; junction bases unmatched: 5. The CDR3 region is CASSISTSGWQFF. The CDR3 DNA reads TGTGCCAGTAGTATAAGCACTAGCGGGTGGCAGTTCTTC.

V usage is TRBV2 and J usage is TRBJ1-5; D remains ambiguous. The CDR3 loop spans 14 amino acids. CDR1 SNHLY and CDR2 FYNNEI come from the germline V gene. Trimming cost V 2 bases and J 1 base, with 6 bases left between them. This CDR3 is CASSETSSNQPQHF. CDR3 nucleotides: TGTGCCAGCAGTGAAACATCAAGCAATCAGCCCCAGCATTTT.

The chain is built from TRBV18 and TRBJ2-1, with 14 bases aligning to TRBD2. The CDR3 is 16 amino acids. Trimming at V came to 3 bases and at J to 7 bases, leaving 5 bases not matched to a gene. Per the germline V gene, CDR1 is KGHSH and CDR2 is LQKENI. The CDR3 DNA follows: TGTGCCAGCTCACCTACAGGGACTAGCGGGAGAAATGAGCAGTTCTTC. The encoded protein is CASSPTGTSGRNEQFF.

The chain is built from TRBV5-1 and TRBJ2-7; a weak D match, TRBD1 (5 bases). CDR1 and CDR2 (germline): SGHRS, YFSETQ. Trimming took 3 bases from V and 0 from J, leaving 10 bases between them. The CDR3 runs to 14 residues. This CDR3 reads CASSSQGNSYEQYF. The CDR3 nucleotides read TGCGCCAGCAGCTCTCAGGGTAACTCCTACGAGCAGTACTTC.

On this clone: The same CDR3 also results from other DNA sequences found in this sample. V gene TRBV2 combines with J gene TRBJ1-5, with 7 bases that match TRBD1. V gave up 4 bases and J gave up 2 bases; unmatched junction bases: 2. The CDR3 covers 14 residues. CDR1 is SNHLY and CDR2 is FYNNEI in the germline V gene. CDR3 sequence reads: CASSGQGGNQPQHF. As DNA, the CDR3 is TGTGCCAGCAGTGGACAGGGTGGCAATCAGCCCCAGCATTTT.

J is TRBJ2-7 and V is TRBV6-6; maybe TRBD1 (7 bases). V was clipped by 4 bases and J by 7 bases, with 20 bases between them. The germline CDR1 and CDR2 sequences are MNHNY and SVGAGI (reference sequence). The CDR3 is 15 residues long. CDR3: CASSFGGRGMDEQYF. The CDR3 DNA is TGTGCCAGCAGTTTCGGGGGCAGGGGGATGGATGAGCAGTACTTC.